These 16 T cell receptor beta chains came from one sample sequenced in a study of cytomegalovirus exposure and HLA in healthy donors. The PCR made use of 60 Vbeta and 13 Jbeta primers. The protocol was immunoSEQ multiplex PCR, while the TCRdb copy is restricted to in-frame clones and leaves out a portion. Of 100,000 to 150,000 clones listed, around three quarters are singletons. The sequenced material came from PBMCs. The receptors come from a woman aged 55-70 years in good health and CMV-seropositive.

The V call is TRBV5-6, the J call TRBJ2-1; D is possibly TRBD1 (5 bases). Germline V gene data show CDR1 as SGHDT and CDR2 as YYEEEE. With 1 base removed from V and 5 bases from J, the gap between germline ends came to 7 bases. This CDR3 is 13 amino acids long. The chain's CDR3 is CASSLRGHNEQFF. The CDR3 coding sequence is TGTGCCAGCAGCTTGAGGGGTCACAATGAGCAGTTCTTC.

This clone came up a few times. The chain's CDR3 is CASTGNIYEQYF. The DNA for the CDR3 is TGCGCCAGCACGGGGAATATCTACGAGCAGTACTTC. This rearrangement joins TRBV10-2 to TRBJ2-7, with D perhaps matching TRBD2 (5 bases). This CDR3 is built from 12 residues. V was trimmed by 7 bases and J by 3 bases, leaving 10 bases between them. Germline CDR1 WSHSY, CDR2 SAAADI.

The rearrangement links TRBV4-1 to TRBJ1-4, with 7 positions matching TRBD1. CDR3 size: 16 residues. J gave up 7 bases and V 4 bases, and 12 bases lay outside the gene matches. CDR1 is MGHRA, CDR2 YSYEKL, per germline. CDR3 amino acids: CASSRQATGTGEKLFF. The CDR3 DNA sequence: TGCGCCAGCAGCCGACAGGCGACAGGGACGGGTGAAAAACTGTTTTTT.

This clone is medium-sized (0.01 to 0.1%). The V and J genes are TRBV6-5 and TRBJ1-5; D is undetermined. V was trimmed by 0 bases and J by 6 bases, leaving 9 bases between them. The V gene's germline CDR1 is MNHEY and CDR2 SVGAGI. The CDR3 totals 14 residues. The CDR3 region is CASSYSAGGQPQHF. CDR3 nucleotide sequence: TGTGCCAGCAGTTACTCCGCGGGAGGTCAGCCCCAGCATTTT.

A single count supports this clone. The chain couples TRBV19 to TRBJ1-1; no reliable D call. CDR3 size: 14 residues. V shed 0 bases and J shed 11 bases, with 16 bases lying between them. CDR1 is LNHDA, CDR2 SQIVND, per germline (reference sequence). This chain's CDR3 is CASSIDHQRIQAFF. The CDR3 nucleotides read TGTGCCAGTAGTATAGATCACCAGCGGATTCAGGCTTTCTTT. Full variable domain (rest looked up from reference TRBV19 and TRBJ1-1): DGGITQSPKYLFRKEGQNVTLSCEQNLNHDAMYWYRQDPGQGLRLIYYSQIVNDFQKGDIAEGYSVSREKKESFPLTVTSAQKNPTAFYLCASSIDHQRIQAFFGQGTRLTVV.

The J gene is TRBJ2-5, the V gene TRBV7-9, with 7 bases matching TRBD1. The V segment lost 4 bases and the J segment 5 bases; nucleotides outside the gene matches: 4. Germline V gene sequence: CDR1 SEHNR, CDR2 FQNEAQ (reference sequence). This CDR3 has 13 amino acids. The CDR3 region has the DNA TGTGCCAGCAGCTGGGACAGTGGGGAGACCCAGTACTTC. This codes for CASSWDSGETQYF. The full variable domain, in which reference TRBV7-9 and TRBJ2-5 provide the parts outside the CDR3, is DTGVSQNPRHKITKRGQNVTFRCDPISEHNRLYWYRQTLGQGPEFLTYFQNEAQLEKSRLLSDRFSAERPKGSFSTLEIQRTEQGDSAMYLCASSWDSGETQYFGPGTRLLVL.

V is TRBV5-1 and J is TRBJ1-1; 9 nucleotides align to TRBD1. CDR3 length equals 15 residues. CDR1 and CDR2 from the germline V gene are SGHRS and YFSETQ. The V gene end was trimmed by 4 bases and the J gene end by 5 bases; junction bases not matched to a gene: 9. CDR3: CASSPGRTGVTEAFF. The DNA of the CDR3 is TGCGCCAGCAGCCCCGGCAGGACAGGGGTGACTGAAGCTTTCTTT.

This clone was found once. The chain has TRBV7-3 and TRBJ2-1; 10 bases are a match to TRBD1. V lost 5 bases to trimming and J lost 1 base; unmatched junction nucleotides: 5. CDR3 length equals 16 residues. Germline values: CDR1 SGHTA, CDR2 FQGTGA. CDR3 DNA: TGTGCCAGCAGCCGGACAGGGGGTTCGTCCTACAATGAGCAGTTCTTC. It yields the protein CASSRTGGSSYNEQFF.

This clone was found once. CDR3: CASSLPQGYEQYF. CDR3 bases: TGTGCCAGCAGCTTGCCACAGGGCTACGAGCAGTACTTC. The chain recombines TRBV5-6 with TRBJ2-5, with D possibly being TRBD1 (6 bases). The tail of the sequence fits TRBJ2-7 better, so the J call may be wrong. Germline CDR1 and CDR2: SGHDT and YYEEEE. There are 13 residues in the CDR3.

The chain is built from TRBV9 and TRBJ1-2, with 8 bases lining up with TRBD1. The CDR3 spans 13 residues. Losses at the gene ends were 3 bases for V and 8 bases for J; bases not matched to a gene: 6. Germline V CDR1 and CDR2: SGDLS, YYNGEE. The chain's CDR3 is CASSARTGLGYTF. CDR3 bases: TGTGCCAGCAGCGCCCGGACAGGGTTAGGCTACACCTTC.

The chain has TRBV28 and TRBJ2-7; TRBD1 agrees at 7 bases. Germline CDR1 MDHEN, CDR2 SYDVKM. This CDR3 region has 14 residues. V was clipped by 7 bases and J by 5 bases; unmatched bases: 11. CDR3 coding DNA: TGTGCCAGCATCGAACAGGGGTATTTCAACGAGCAGTACTTC. It translates to CASIEQGYFNEQYF.

V is TRBV19 and J is TRBJ1-4, with D hard to call. This CDR3 contains 14 residues. Trimming pared 10 bases from V and 10 bases from J, leaving 22 bases between. The germline V gene has CDR1 LNHDA and CDR2 SQIVND (reference sequence). CDR3 protein: CATRRERGVGKLFF. The CDR3 coding sequence is TGTGCCACTCGTCGGGAGCGTGGGGTCGGAAAACTGTTTTTT.

The genes are TRBV29-1 and TRBJ1-2; no firm D call. The CDR3 runs to 11 residues. The germline gives CDR1 SQVTM, CDR2 ANQGSEA. V was cut by 8 bases and J by 3 bases, with 10 bases left in between. The CDR3 loop reads CSTREDYGYTF. The CDR3 DNA follows: TGCAGCACGAGGGAGGACTATGGCTACACCTTC.

CDR3 region: CASGGGTLIIEQYF. CDR3 in DNA: TGTGCCAGCGGGGGGGGGACTTTAATCATCGAGCAGTACTTC. The chain joins TRBV2 to TRBJ2-7; TRBD2 aligns across 7 bases. CDR1 is SNHLY and CDR2 is FYNNEI in the germline V gene. Unmatched junction bases numbered 13, after V lost 8 bases and J lost 6 bases. CDR3 length: 14 residues.

The chain links TRBV7-9 to TRBJ1-5, with 7 bases that match TRBD1. Germline V gene sequence: CDR1 SEHNR, CDR2 FQNEAQ (reference sequence). The CDR3 totals 13 residues. V was clipped by 5 bases and J by 6 bases; unmatched bases: 4. In DNA form, the CDR3 reads TGTGCCAGCAGCCGACAGGGCGGTCAGCCCCAGCATTTT. This translates into CASSRQGGQPQHF. The whole variable domain, remainder taken from reference TRBV7-9 and TRBJ1-5, is DTGVSQNPRHKITKRGQNVTFRCDPISEHNRLYWYRQTLGQGPEFLTYFQNEAQLEKSRLLSDRFSAERPKGSFSTLEIQRTEQGDSAMYLCASSRQGGQPQHFGDGTRLSIL.

V gene TRBV5-1 combines with J gene TRBJ2-3; 16 bases are shared with TRBD2. Germline values: CDR1 SGHRS, CDR2 YFSETQ. With 4 bases clipped from V and 6 bases from J, the junction kept 14 bases outside the gene matches. The CDR3 consists of 19 residues. As DNA, the CDR3 is TGCGCCAGCAGCAACGGGACTAGCGGGGGGGCGGGATATGCGGATACGCAGTATTTT. Translating gives CASSNGTSGGAGYADTQYF.